The 26 T cell receptor beta chains below were found in one sample sequenced in a study of T cell responses to AZD1222 COVID-19 vaccine. Using immunoSEQ multiplex PCR, the repertoire was profiled, and TCRdb retains in-frame clones only, with some absent. The sample shows about 110,000 clones, roughly nine tenths of them seen only once. The sample in question was peripheral blood, obtained on day 0 of AZD1222 vaccination. The source is an adult in good health.

The chain is built from TRBV6-1 and TRBJ2-1; a possible D gene is TRBD1 (6 bases). V was pared by 1 base and J by 2 bases, with 18 bases between. The CDR3 length is 18 residues. The V gene's germline CDR1 is MNHNS and CDR2 SASEGT. The CDR3 region has the DNA TGTGCCAGCAGTGAAGACAGGGACCACCCGAGGCCCTACAATGAGCAGTTCTTC. Encoded protein: CASSEDRDHPRPYNEQFF.

V gene TRBV19 combines with J gene TRBJ1-6; the D is unclear. CDR1 LNHDA and CDR2 SQIVND come from the germline V gene (reference sequence). Trimming pared 2 bases from V and 8 bases from J, leaving 10 bases between. This CDR3 contains 14 residues. The CDR3 sequence is CASSIFGRDSPLHF. The CDR3 DNA sequence: TGTGCCAGTAGTATATTCGGAAGGGATTCACCCCTCCACTTT.

The chain couples TRBV6-2 or TRBV6-3 to TRBJ2-7, with 9 bases fitting TRBD2. In germline, CDR1 is MNHEY, CDR2 SVGEGT. V shed 0 bases, J shed 6 bases, and the junction held 6 bases outside the gene matches. The CDR3 sequence is 15 residues long. CDR3 sequence (DNA): TGTGCCAGCAGTTACTCGAGCGGGAGGCTGGGCGAGCAGTACTTC. Translation gives CASSYSSGRLGEQYF.

The chain links TRBV5-4 to TRBJ2-7, with 10 bases fitting TRBD1. Per germline, CDR1 SGHNT and CDR2 YYREEE (reference sequence). Trimming cost V 3 bases and J 6 bases; bases outside gene matches: 6. The CDR3 has 14 residues. The CDR3 DNA reads as TGTGCCAGCAGCTCGGACAGGGGGTTGGCCGAGCAGTACTTC. As protein: CASSSDRGLAEQYF.

J is TRBJ2-7 and V is TRBV3-1 (or the pseudogene TRBV3-2); 9 bases align to TRBD2. This CDR3 region has 17 residues. Germline V gene sequence: CDR1 LGHDT, CDR2 YNNKEL (reference sequence). The J segment lost 7 bases and the V segment lost 1 base, leaving 14 bases of the junction unmatched. The DNA of the CDR3 is TGTGCCAGCAGCCAAGGGGGAGTAGCGGGGGCCCGGGGAGAGCAGTACTTC. Its translation: CASSQGGVAGARGEQYF.

This chain uses TRBV18 with TRBJ2-1; 7 bases line up with TRBD1. Germline V gene data show CDR1 as KGHSH and CDR2 as LQKENI. V shed 3 bases and J 7 bases; nucleotides not matched to a gene: 9. This CDR3 is built from 15 residues. CDR3 amino acids: CASSPAFDRANEQFF. The DNA of the CDR3 is TGTGCCAGCTCACCGGCGTTTGACAGGGCGAATGAGCAGTTCTTC.

The chain joins TRBV5-1 to TRBJ1-5; 8 bases agree with TRBD1. This CDR3 is 15 amino acids long. CDR1 SGHRS and CDR2 YFSETQ come from the germline V gene. Germline trimming cut 4 bases from V and 5 bases from J; bases unmatched to any gene: 8. The CDR3 spells CASSIGQGKDQPQHF. The CDR3 region has the DNA TGCGCCAGCAGCATAGGACAGGGAAAGGATCAGCCCCAGCATTTT.

This clone came up once. The genes are TRBV5-4 and TRBJ2-1; 11 bases are a match to TRBD2. CDR1 is SGHNT and CDR2 is YYREEE in the germline V gene (reference sequence). Trimming at V came to 4 bases and at J to 5 bases, leaving 8 bases not matched to a gene. The CDR3 loop spans 16 amino acids. CDR3 sequence (DNA): TGTGCCAGCAGCCCGCGGTCGACTAGCGGGAACAATGAGCAGTTCTTC. It codes for CASSPRSTSGNNEQFF.

The chain uses TRBV28 and TRBJ1-2, with D hard to call. Per the germline V gene, CDR1 is MDHEN and CDR2 is SYDVKM. Trimming left V 10 bases short and J 4 bases short, with 19 bases between. CDR3 length equals 14 residues. The CDR3 region is CATLWQGSVYGYTF. The CDR3 coding sequence is TGTGCCACACTTTGGCAAGGGTCGGTCTATGGCTACACCTTC.

This clone has just one count. V and J are TRBV12-3 or TRBV12-4 and TRBJ2-7; D gene uncertain. This CDR3 is built from 11 residues. Trimming removed 6 bases from V and 4 bases from J, with 7 bases in between. This CDR3 is CASSRMYEQYF. CDR3 nucleotide sequence: TGTGCCAGCAGCAGGATGTACGAGCAGTACTTC.

The rearrangement links TRBV6-4 to TRBJ1-3; D gene unclear. This CDR3 is 14 amino acids long. Trimming shortened V by 7 bases and J by 0 bases, and 10 bases separated the two germline ends. Germline V gene lookup returns CDR1 MRHNA and CDR2 SNTAGT. Here the CDR3 DNA reads TGTGCCAGCAAGCCACGGAGCTCTGGAAACACCATATATTTT. It codes for CASKPRSSGNTIYF.

This chain uses TRBV5-1 with TRBJ1-1; no reliable D call. V dropped 3 bases and J dropped 2 bases, with 5 bases sitting between them. Germline values: CDR1 SGHRS, CDR2 YFSETQ. The CDR3 extends over 12 amino acids. The CDR3 region is CASSSHNTEAFF. As DNA, the CDR3 is TGCGCCAGCAGCTCGCATAACACTGAAGCTTTCTTT.

The gene calls are TRBV27 and TRBJ1-3; D remains ambiguous. Trimming cost V 9 bases and J 0 bases, with 6 bases left between them. Germline CDR1 MNHEY, CDR2 SMNVEV (reference sequence). The CDR3 consists of 12 residues. The CDR3, as DNA: TGTGCCAGTGTTAGCTCTGGAAACACCATATATTTT. This gives the protein CASVSSGNTIYF.

The sample holds one count of this clone. Sequence at one end of the junction differs from germline and may be a read error. The chain uses TRBV19 and TRBJ2-5, with 11 bases lining up with TRBD2. In germline, CDR1 is LNHDA, CDR2 SQIVND (reference sequence). This CDR3 contains 14 residues. The CDR3 loop reads CASSSGRGEETQYF. The CDR3 DNA is TGTGCCAGCAGTAGCGGGAGGGGAGAAGAGACCCAGTACTTC.

The rearrangement links TRBV7-2 to TRBJ1-4; no clear D. V lost 2 bases, J lost 0 bases, and 7 bases lay in between. Germline CDR1 reads SGHTA; CDR2 reads FQGNSA. This CDR3 is built from 15 residues. CDR3: CASSLTSATNEKLFF. Here the CDR3 DNA reads TGTGCCAGCAGCTTAACGAGTGCAACTAATGAAAAACTGTTTTTT.

This chain links TRBV14 with TRBJ1-6, with a possible D match to TRBD1 (6 bases). V lost 1 base, J lost 9 bases, and 13 bases lay in between. CDR3 length equals 15 residues. The germline V gene has CDR1 SGHDN and CDR2 FVKESK. The CDR3 region is CASSQVTGRSSPLHF. The CDR3 nucleotides are TGTGCCAGCAGCCAAGTTACAGGGAGAAGTTCACCCCTCCACTTT.

V and J are TRBV3-1 (or the pseudogene TRBV3-2) and TRBJ2-5, with a tentative D call TRBD2 (5 bases). The CDR3 contains 14 residues. V was trimmed by 4 bases and J by 2 bases, leaving 11 bases between them. CDR1 and CDR2 from the germline V gene are LGHDT and YNNKEL (reference sequence). The CDR3 spells CASSPTGMQETQYF. CDR3 DNA sequence: TGTGCCAGCAGCCCGACGGGGATGCAAGAGACCCAGTACTTC.

This sequence joins TRBV19 and TRBJ2-3, with 11 bases identical to TRBD2. Germline lookup yields CDR1 LNHDA and CDR2 SQIVND (reference sequence). Trimming took 10 bases from V and 5 from J; bases not matched to a gene: 8. This CDR3 is 14 amino acids long. The CDR3 DNA reads TGTGCCACATCGACTAGCGGGATCATAGATACGCAGTATTTT. Amino acid sequence: CATSTSGIIDTQYF. Looking up the rest from reference TRBV19 and TRBJ2-3 gives the full variable domain: DGGITQSPKYLFRKEGQNVTLSCEQNLNHDAMYWYRQDPGQGLRLIYYSQIVNDFQKGDIAEGYSVSREKKESFPLTVTSAQKNPTAFYLCATSTSGIIDTQYFGPGTRLTVL.

Of note for this clone: This may stem from a read error, because a much larger clone lies one nucleotide away. The V call is TRBV3-1 (or the pseudogene TRBV3-2), the J call TRBJ2-1; TRBD2 matches at 9 bases. The CDR3 has 16 residues. Unmatched junction bases numbered 8, after V lost 4 bases and J lost 4 bases. The germline V gene has CDR1 LGHDT and CDR2 YNNKEL (reference sequence). The CDR3: CASSPKGTSRYNEQFF. The CDR3 DNA is TGTGCCAGCAGCCCCAAAGGGACTAGCAGGTACAATGAGCAGTTCTTC.

The V call is TRBV28, the J call TRBJ2-1, with a tentative D call TRBD2 (5 bases). The germline V gene encodes CDR1 MDHEN and CDR2 SYDVKM. V shed 2 bases and J shed 9 bases, with 20 bases lying between them. The CDR3 has 16 amino acids. The CDR3 nucleotides read TGTGCCAGCAGTTTAGAGGGAAATTCCCCCCCCAGTGAGCAGTTCTTC. As protein: CASSLEGNSPPSEQFF.

V usage is TRBV3-1 (or the pseudogene TRBV3-2) and J usage is TRBJ1-5; D remains unclear. The length of the CDR3 is 15 residues. CDR1 is LGHDT, CDR2 YNNKEL, per germline (reference sequence). Trimming shortened V by 5 bases and J by 4 bases, and 15 bases separated the two germline ends. CDR3: CASSYTQGSNQPQHF. The CDR3 nucleotides are TGTGCCAGCAGCTACACACAAGGGAGTAATCAGCCCCAGCATTTT.

This rearrangement joins TRBV5-1 to TRBJ2-7; 7 bases fit TRBD1. Losses at the gene ends were 4 bases for V and 0 bases for J; bases not matched to a gene: 10. The germline V gene has CDR1 SGHRS and CDR2 YFSETQ. The CDR3 consists of 16 residues. The DNA for the CDR3 is TGCGCCAGCAGCGAGCAACCGGGACAGAGCTCCTACGAGCAGTACTTC. Translated: CASSEQPGQSSYEQYF.

The chain employs TRBV11-2 and TRBJ2-1; D remains unclear. From germline, CDR1 is SGHAT and CDR2 FQNNGV. CDR3 length equals 15 residues. Trimming left V 2 bases short and J 8 bases short, with 16 bases between. The CDR3 coding sequence is TGTGCCAGCAGCTTAAGGAGTAGCCCCCGCGATGAGCAGTTCTTC. This encodes CASSLRSSPRDEQFF.

Comments on this clone: The same CDR3 can be traced to other DNA sequences in this sample. The rearrangement links TRBV5-1 to TRBJ1-1; D gene ambiguous. V dropped 4 bases and J dropped 5 bases, with 9 bases sitting between them. CDR3 length: 12 amino acids. Per germline, CDR1 SGHRS and CDR2 YFSETQ. Written as DNA, the CDR3 is TGCGCCAGCAGCGTTGGTAATACTGAAGCTTTCTTT. This encodes CASSVGNTEAFF. Looking up the rest from reference TRBV5-1 and TRBJ1-1 gives the full variable domain: KAGVTQTPRYLIKTRGQQVTLSCSPISGHRSVSWYQQTPGQGLQFLFEYFSETQRNKGNFPGRFSGRQFSNSRSEMNVSTLELGDSALYLCASSVGNTEAFFGQGTRLTVV.

The J gene is TRBJ2-7, the V gene TRBV2; perhaps TRBD1 as D (6 bases). Germline CDR1 SNHLY, CDR2 FYNNEI. V lost 1 base and J lost 7, with 20 bases in between. The CDR3 is made up of 16 amino acids. CDR3: CASSEGGTHLPGEQYF. CDR3 DNA: TGTGCCAGCAGTGAAGGGGGGACACACCTCCCCGGTGAGCAGTACTTC. Full variable domain (rest looked up from reference TRBV2 and TRBJ2-7): EPEVTQTPSHQVTQMGQEVILRCVPISNHLYFYWYRQILGQKVEFLVSFYNNEISEKSEIFDDQFSVERPDGSNFTLKIRSTKLEDSAMYFCASSEGGTHLPGEQYFGPGTRLTVT.

This clone was counted only a few times. The chain couples TRBV19 to TRBJ2-7; no clear D gene. The CDR3 is 13 amino acids. Trimming removed 7 bases from V and 2 bases from J, with 12 bases in between. Germline loops: CDR1 LNHDA, CDR2 SQIVND (reference sequence). The CDR3 spells CASKRDGTYEQYF. The CDR3 bases are TGTGCCAGTAAACGTGACGGAACCTACGAGCAGTACTTC.